Listed below are T cell receptor beta chains from one sample, sequenced in a study of radiotherapy plus CTLA-4 blockade in lung cancer. This table comes from immunoSEQ multiplex PCR, and its TCRdb copy is limited to in-frame clones, with some not included. The sample has some 74,000 clones; around 80% are singletons. The material sequenced was peripheral blood, taken from a patient treated with radiotherapy plus ipilimumab. All receptors come from a human donor with non-small cell lung cancer who had a complete response to radiotherapy plus ipilimumab. Both conserved end residues are part of each CDR3. The order of the fields is clone size, D gene, V gene, J gene, CDR3 DNA, CDR3 protein. A D gene is named only where the DNA matches it firmly. Some rows have no size entry. The others give once, few or many, or a class for an expanded clone.

clone_size: .
d_call: TRBD1
v_call: TRBV6-5
j_call: TRBJ1-3
cdr3_nt: TGTGCCAGCAGTTCGTCGGACAGGGGAGGGACCATATATTTT
cdr3_aa: CASSSSDRGGTIYF

clone_size: .
d_call: TRBD2
v_call: TRBV6-6
j_call: TRBJ2-1
cdr3_nt: TGTGCCAGCACCGTACTAGCGGGAGGCTATGAGCAGTTCTTC
cdr3_aa: CASTVLAGGYEQFF

clone_size: .
d_call: TRBD1
v_call: TRBV9
j_call: TRBJ1-1
cdr3_nt: TGTGCCAGCAGCGTAGGAAGGGGGCGCTTGGGGAACACTGAAGCTTTCTTT
cdr3_aa: CASSVGRGRLGNTEAFF

clone_size: .
d_call: .
v_call: TRBV6-5
j_call: TRBJ1-2
cdr3_nt: TGTGCCTCGAGCGTGGGGGGATATGGCTACACCTTC
cdr3_aa: CASSVGGYGYTF

clone_size: .
d_call: TRBD1
v_call: TRBV19
j_call: TRBJ1-6
cdr3_nt: TGTGCCAGTAGGCCAGGACAGGGCCTGGTCGGTAATTCACCCCTCCACTTT
cdr3_aa: CASRPGQGLVGNSPLHF

clone_size: .
d_call: .
v_call: TRBV7-2
j_call: TRBJ2-3
cdr3_nt: TGTGCCAGCAGCCCCCGTGGCAGCACAGATACGCAGTATTTT
cdr3_aa: CASSPRGSTDTQYF

clone_size: .
d_call: .
v_call: TRBV27
j_call: TRBJ2-5
cdr3_nt: TGTGCCAGCAGTTTATATAGAACCCTCCGGGAGACCCAGTACTTC
cdr3_aa: CASSLYRTLRETQYF

clone_size: .
d_call: .
v_call: TRBV6-5
j_call: TRBJ1-2
cdr3_nt: TGTGCCAGCAGTTACTCTAGGGGGTATGGCTACACCTTC
cdr3_aa: CASSYSRGYGYTF

clone_size: once
d_call: .
v_call: TRBV5-8
j_call: TRBJ2-2
cdr3_nt: TGTGCCAGCAGCGCGGGGCGCGGTAACACCGGGGAGCTGTTTTTT
cdr3_aa: CASSAGRGNTGELFF

clone_size: few
d_call: .
v_call: TRBV27
j_call: TRBJ1-1
cdr3_nt: TGTGCCAGCAGTTTAGTGGGGAGTCTCACTGAAGCTTTCTTT
cdr3_aa: CASSLVGSLTEAFF

clone_size: .
d_call: .
v_call: TRBV5-1
j_call: TRBJ2-3
cdr3_nt: TGCGCCAGCAGCCAAGGGGGGCCACGTTCAGATACGCAGTATTTT
cdr3_aa: CASSQGGPRSDTQYF

clone_size: .
d_call: TRBD2
v_call: TRBV5-6
j_call: TRBJ2-3
cdr3_nt: TGTGCCAGCAGCCTAGCGGGGTATAGCACAGATACGCAGTATTTT
cdr3_aa: CASSLAGYSTDTQYF

clone_size: .
d_call: .
v_call: TRBV19
j_call: TRBJ2-1
cdr3_nt: TGTGCCAGTAGTAGGCGACCGTACAATGAGCAGTTCTTC
cdr3_aa: CASSRRPYNEQFF

clone_size: .
d_call: TRBD1
v_call: TRBV2
j_call: TRBJ2-1
cdr3_nt: TGTGCCACCTTTAACCGCAGGGGGCTCAATGAGCAGTTCTTC
cdr3_aa: CATFNRRGLNEQFF

clone_size: few
d_call: .
v_call: TRBV7-2
j_call: TRBJ1-2
cdr3_nt: TGTGCCAGCAGCTTAGAGTCAGGGCCGGGCTATGGCTACACCTTC
cdr3_aa: CASSLESGPGYGYTF

clone_size: .
d_call: .
v_call: TRBV9
j_call: TRBJ1-6
cdr3_nt: TGTGCCAGCAGCCCAGACTCCCTGAATTCACCCCTCCACTTT
cdr3_aa: CASSPDSLNSPLHF

clone_size: .
d_call: .
v_call: TRBV6-6
j_call: TRBJ2-7
cdr3_nt: TGTGCCAGCAGCCTCCAGGGGGGCTACGAGCAGTACTTC
cdr3_aa: CASSLQGGYEQYF

clone_size: .
d_call: .
v_call: TRBV27
j_call: TRBJ2-7
cdr3_nt: TGTGCCAGCAGGTTTGGGTCTGGGGCTTTCAACGAGCAGTACTTC
cdr3_aa: CASRFGSGAFNEQYF

clone_size: .
d_call: TRBD1
v_call: TRBV30
j_call: TRBJ1-2
cdr3_nt: TGTGCCTGGAGCCGAGGGGGCTTGACAGGGGGCTATGGCTACACCTTC
cdr3_aa: CAWSRGGLTGGYGYTF

clone_size: .
d_call: .
v_call: TRBV4-3
j_call: TRBJ2-3
cdr3_nt: TGCGCCAGCAGCCCCCGTGGGGGAGGAAGGGGTGAAAGCACAGATACGCAGTATTTT
cdr3_aa: CASSPRGGGRGESTDTQYF

clone_size: .
d_call: .
v_call: TRBV7-8
j_call: TRBJ2-2
cdr3_nt: TGTGCCAGCAGCTTAACGGCCGGGGAGCTGTTTTTT
cdr3_aa: CASSLTAGELFF

clone_size: .
d_call: TRBD2
v_call: TRBV9
j_call: TRBJ2-1
cdr3_nt: TGTGCCAGCAGCGTCCCTAGCGGGGGCGGATTGTACAATGAGCAGTTCTTC
cdr3_aa: CASSVPSGGGLYNEQFF

clone_size: .
d_call: .
v_call: TRBV6-6
j_call: TRBJ2-1
cdr3_nt: TGTGCCAGCAGCAAGGGACTCGAGTCGGGCAATGAGCAGTTCTTC
cdr3_aa: CASSKGLESGNEQFF

clone_size: .
d_call: TRBD1
v_call: TRBV6-6
j_call: TRBJ1-3
cdr3_nt: TGTGCCAGCAGTTCGGGACAGGGTAGAAACACCATATATTTT
cdr3_aa: CASSSGQGRNTIYF

clone_size: .
d_call: .
v_call: TRBV6-6
j_call: TRBJ1-1
cdr3_nt: TGTGCCAGCAGTTACTCAGGGGAGGACACTGAAGCTTTCTTT
cdr3_aa: CASSYSGEDTEAFF

clone_size: .
d_call: TRBD1
v_call: TRBV18
j_call: TRBJ1-1
cdr3_nt: TGTGCCAGCTCACCGGGGACAGGGAGTATCACTGAAGCTTTCTTT
cdr3_aa: CASSPGTGSITEAFF

clone_size: .
d_call: .
v_call: TRBV28
j_call: TRBJ1-2
cdr3_nt: TGTGCCAGCAGCGGGGTGCTTCAGGGATTCGGTGGCTACACCTTC
cdr3_aa: CASSGVLQGFGGYTF

clone_size: .
d_call: .
v_call: TRBV7-2
j_call: TRBJ1-5
cdr3_nt: TGTGCCAGCAGGTTAAATGGGGTGAATCAGCCCCAGCATTTT
cdr3_aa: CASRLNGVNQPQHF

clone_size: .
d_call: .
v_call: TRBV6-5
j_call: TRBJ1-3
cdr3_nt: TGTGCCAGCAGTTCTGGGAGAGGAAACACCATATATTTT
cdr3_aa: CASSSGRGNTIYF

clone_size: .
d_call: .
v_call: TRBV7-2
j_call: TRBJ1-5
cdr3_nt: TGTGCCAGCAGAAACGACAGCCAGCCCCAGCATTTT
cdr3_aa: CASRNDSQPQHF

clone_size: .
d_call: TRBD2
v_call: TRBV4-1
j_call: TRBJ2-1
cdr3_nt: TGCGCCAGCAGCCAAGGACTAGCGGGGGGGGGTAACTACAATGAGCAGTTCTTC
cdr3_aa: CASSQGLAGGGNYNEQFF

clone_size: .
d_call: .
v_call: TRBV4-1
j_call: TRBJ2-1
cdr3_nt: TGCGCCAGCAGCCAACCCAGACTCAATAATGAGCAGTTCTTC
cdr3_aa: CASSQPRLNNEQFF

clone_size: .
d_call: .
v_call: TRBV6-4
j_call: TRBJ2-3
cdr3_nt: TGTGCCAGCAGTGTCGGCGTCCAGTCTCGCACAGATACGCAGTATTTT
cdr3_aa: CASSVGVQSRTDTQYF

clone_size: .
d_call: .
v_call: TRBV30
j_call: TRBJ1-3
cdr3_nt: TGTGCCTGGAGTGTACCCAGGGGAAGAAACACCATATATTTT
cdr3_aa: CAWSVPRGRNTIYF

clone_size: .
d_call: TRBD2
v_call: TRBV10-1
j_call: TRBJ2-1
cdr3_nt: TGCGCCAGCAGTGAGATAGGTCTGGGGGGGGAGAATGAGCAGTTCTTC
cdr3_aa: CASSEIGLGGENEQFF

clone_size: .
d_call: .
v_call: TRBV11-2
j_call: TRBJ1-1
cdr3_nt: TGTGCCAGCAGCTCCCGACTTAGGGGATCGAACACTGAAGCTTTCTTT
cdr3_aa: CASSSRLRGSNTEAFF

clone_size: .
d_call: .
v_call: TRBV11-3
j_call: TRBJ2-1
cdr3_nt: TGTGCCAGCAGCTCCGACAGGGGAGGGTCCTACAATGAGCAGTTCTTC
cdr3_aa: CASSSDRGGSYNEQFF

clone_size: .
d_call: .
v_call: TRBV28
j_call: TRBJ1-5
cdr3_nt: TGTGCCAGCAGTAGGAGAGGGGGTGTAGGGCAGCCCCAGCATTTT
cdr3_aa: CASSRRGGVGQPQHF

clone_size: .
d_call: .
v_call: TRBV19
j_call: TRBJ2-1
cdr3_nt: TGTGCCAGTAGTATAGAGTGGGAGCAGTTCTTC
cdr3_aa: CASSIEWEQFF

clone_size: .
d_call: .
v_call: TRBV11-2
j_call: TRBJ2-1
cdr3_nt: TGTGCCAGCAGCTTAGTGGCGACGGGGAGTGGGCATGAGCAGTTCTTC
cdr3_aa: CASSLVATGSGHEQFF

clone_size: once
d_call: .
v_call: TRBV19
j_call: TRBJ1-5
cdr3_nt: TGTGCCAGTAGGATATTCGGAAGCAATCAGCCCCAGCATTTT
cdr3_aa: CASRIFGSNQPQHF

clone_size: .
d_call: .
v_call: TRBV5-6
j_call: TRBJ1-5
cdr3_nt: TGTGCCAGCAGCTCTCCTGACTTTAGCAATCAGCCCCAGCATTTT
cdr3_aa: CASSSPDFSNQPQHF

clone_size: .
d_call: .
v_call: TRBV6-1
j_call: TRBJ2-6
cdr3_nt: TGTGCCAGCAGTGAATGGGCCGGGGCCAACGTCCTGACTTTC
cdr3_aa: CASSEWAGANVLTF

clone_size: .
d_call: TRBD2
v_call: TRBV6-4
j_call: TRBJ2-2
cdr3_nt: TGTGCCAGCAGTGACAGCGGGGGGAACACCGGGGAGCTGTTTTTT
cdr3_aa: CASSDSGGNTGELFF

clone_size: once
d_call: .
v_call: TRBV30
j_call: TRBJ2-5
cdr3_nt: TGTGCCTGGAGTGTAATGGGACAGGCGTTGGGGGAGGGATCCCAAGAGACCCAGTACTTC
cdr3_aa: CAWSVMGQALGEGSQETQYF

clone_size: .
d_call: .
v_call: TRBV4-1
j_call: TRBJ1-3
cdr3_nt: TGCGCCAGCAGCCAAGAGTCGTGGGAGGGGAGCACCATATATTTT
cdr3_aa: CASSQESWEGSTIYF

clone_size: few
d_call: TRBD2
v_call: TRBV2
j_call: TRBJ2-1
cdr3_nt: TGTGCCAGCAGTGAAGAACGGGCGGGGGATGAGCAGTTCTTC
cdr3_aa: CASSEERAGDEQFF

clone_size: .
d_call: TRBD1
v_call: TRBV6-5
j_call: TRBJ2-7
cdr3_nt: TGTGCCAGCAGGACCGGGACAGGGAGGTACGAGCAGTACTTC
cdr3_aa: CASRTGTGRYEQYF

clone_size: .
d_call: TRBD1
v_call: TRBV27
j_call: TRBJ1-2
cdr3_nt: TGTGCCAGCAGTTTAAGAGGGGAGGGGGCTCGGGGCTACACCTTC
cdr3_aa: CASSLRGEGARGYTF

clone_size: .
d_call: .
v_call: TRBV2
j_call: TRBJ1-1
cdr3_nt: TGTGCCAGCCAAGGGACCATGAACACTGAAGCTTTCTTT
cdr3_aa: CASQGTMNTEAFF

clone_size: .
d_call: TRBD1
v_call: TRBV2
j_call: TRBJ2-2
cdr3_nt: TGTGCCAGCAGCCGGGACAGGGTGGTTACCGGGGAGCTGTTTTTT
cdr3_aa: CASSRDRVVTGELFF

clone_size: .
d_call: .
v_call: TRBV19
j_call: TRBJ1-5
cdr3_nt: TGTGCCAAGGCAAGGACTCAGCCCCAGCATTTT
cdr3_aa: CAKARTQPQHF

clone_size: .
d_call: .
v_call: TRBV12-5
j_call: TRBJ1-1
cdr3_nt: TGTGCTAGTGGTTTGGTACTGGGGAGGAACACTGAAGCTTTCTTT
cdr3_aa: CASGLVLGRNTEAFF

clone_size: .
d_call: .
v_call: TRBV10-2
j_call: TRBJ1-1
cdr3_nt: TGCGCCAGCAGGGAGGGCATGGGTTTGAACACTGAAGCTTTCTTT
cdr3_aa: CASREGMGLNTEAFF

clone_size: .
d_call: .
v_call: TRBV9
j_call: TRBJ2-3
cdr3_nt: TGTGCCAGCAGCGTAGCACAGGGACGTACAGATACGCAGTATTTT
cdr3_aa: CASSVAQGRTDTQYF

clone_size: .
d_call: .
v_call: TRBV2
j_call: TRBJ1-5
cdr3_nt: TGTGCCACCGGAGGAGGGGGGAGTCAGCCCCAGCATTTT
cdr3_aa: CATGGGGSQPQHF

clone_size: .
d_call: TRBD2
v_call: TRBV9
j_call: TRBJ2-1
cdr3_nt: TGTGCCAGCAGCGTAGTTCCTAGCGGGAGTGGCAATGAGCAGTTCTTC
cdr3_aa: CASSVVPSGSGNEQFF

clone_size: .
d_call: .
v_call: TRBV7-2
j_call: TRBJ2-2
cdr3_nt: TGTGCCAGCAGCGAGAATAAAGGGGGATTGAGGATTGGGACCGGGGAGCTGTTTTTT
cdr3_aa: CASSENKGGLRIGTGELFF

clone_size: .
d_call: .
v_call: TRBV6-5
j_call: TRBJ2-2
cdr3_nt: TGTGCCAGCAGCTACCGGGGGAGCACCGGGGAGCTGTTTTTT
cdr3_aa: CASSYRGSTGELFF

clone_size: .
d_call: .
v_call: TRBV6-1
j_call: TRBJ1-2
cdr3_nt: TGTGCCAGCAGGGGACCCCCCCGCGGCTATGGCTACACCTTC
cdr3_aa: CASRGPPRGYGYTF